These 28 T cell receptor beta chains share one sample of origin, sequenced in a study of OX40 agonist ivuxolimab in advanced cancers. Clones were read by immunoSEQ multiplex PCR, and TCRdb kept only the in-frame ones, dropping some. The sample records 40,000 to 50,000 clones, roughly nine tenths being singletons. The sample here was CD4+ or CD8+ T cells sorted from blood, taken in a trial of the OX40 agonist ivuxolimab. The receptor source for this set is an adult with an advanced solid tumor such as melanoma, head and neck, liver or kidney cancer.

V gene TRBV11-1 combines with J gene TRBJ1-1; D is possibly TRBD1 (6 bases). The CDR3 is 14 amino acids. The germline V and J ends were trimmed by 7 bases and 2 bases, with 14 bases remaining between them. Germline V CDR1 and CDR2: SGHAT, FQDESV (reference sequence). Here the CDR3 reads CASNLDRGNTEAFF. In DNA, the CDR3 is TGTGCCAGCAACCTGGACAGAGGTAACACTGAAGCTTTCTTT.

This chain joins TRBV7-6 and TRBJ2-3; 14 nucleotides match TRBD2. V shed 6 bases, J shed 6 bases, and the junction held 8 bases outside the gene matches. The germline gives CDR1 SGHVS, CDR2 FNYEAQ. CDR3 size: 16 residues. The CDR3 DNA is TGTGCCAGCAGTCCTAGACTAGCGGGGGGGCCGGATACGCAGTATTTT. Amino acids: CASSPRLAGGPDTQYF.

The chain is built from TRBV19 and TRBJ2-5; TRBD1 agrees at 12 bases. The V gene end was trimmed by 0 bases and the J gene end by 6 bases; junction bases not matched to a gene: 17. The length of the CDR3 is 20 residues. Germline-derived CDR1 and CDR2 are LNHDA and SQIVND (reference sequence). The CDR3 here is CASSIDGFRIGTGGTQTQYF. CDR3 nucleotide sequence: TGTGCCAGTAGTATAGACGGTTTTAGGATCGGGACAGGGGGCACACAGACCCAGTACTTC.

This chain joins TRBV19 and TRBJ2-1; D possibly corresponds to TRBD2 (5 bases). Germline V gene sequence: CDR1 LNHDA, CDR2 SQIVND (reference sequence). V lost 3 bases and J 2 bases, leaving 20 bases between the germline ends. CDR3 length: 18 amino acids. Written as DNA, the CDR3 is TGTGCCAGTAGTATTTTTCAGGTAGTAGTCGGGACCTACAATGAGCAGTTCTTC. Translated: CASSIFQVVVGTYNEQFF.

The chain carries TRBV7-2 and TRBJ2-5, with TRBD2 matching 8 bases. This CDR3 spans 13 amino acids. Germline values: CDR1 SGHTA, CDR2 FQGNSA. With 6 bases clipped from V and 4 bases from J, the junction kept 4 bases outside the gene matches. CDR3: CASSFGGAETQYF. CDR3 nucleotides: TGTGCCAGCAGTTTCGGGGGGGCAGAGACCCAGTACTTC.

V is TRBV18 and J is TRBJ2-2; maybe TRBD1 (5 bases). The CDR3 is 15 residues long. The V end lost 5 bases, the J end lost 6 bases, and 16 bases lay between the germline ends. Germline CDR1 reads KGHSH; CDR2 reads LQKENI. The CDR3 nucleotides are TGTGCCAGCTCAGATCCCAGGGTTCGGCCCGGGGAGCTGTTTTTT. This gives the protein CASSDPRVRPGELFF. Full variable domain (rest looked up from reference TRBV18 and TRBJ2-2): NAGVMQNPRHLVRRRGQEARLRCSPMKGHSHVYWYRQLPEEGLKFMVYLQKENIIDESGMPKERFSAEFPKEGPSILRIQQVVRGDSAAYFCASSDPRVRPGELFFGEGSRLTVL.

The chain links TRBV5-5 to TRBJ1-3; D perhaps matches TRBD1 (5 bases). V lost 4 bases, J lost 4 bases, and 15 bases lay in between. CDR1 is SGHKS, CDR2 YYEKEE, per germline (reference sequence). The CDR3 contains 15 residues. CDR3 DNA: TGTGCCAGCAGCCCCTCCAGGGTGCTCGGAAACACCATATATTTT. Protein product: CASSPSRVLGNTIYF.

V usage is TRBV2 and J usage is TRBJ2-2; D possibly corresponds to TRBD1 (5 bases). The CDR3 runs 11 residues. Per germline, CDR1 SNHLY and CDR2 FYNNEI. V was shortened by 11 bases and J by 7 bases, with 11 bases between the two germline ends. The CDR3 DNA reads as TGTGCCGTCCTAAGGGGCGGGGAGCTGTTTTTT. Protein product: CAVLRGGELFF.

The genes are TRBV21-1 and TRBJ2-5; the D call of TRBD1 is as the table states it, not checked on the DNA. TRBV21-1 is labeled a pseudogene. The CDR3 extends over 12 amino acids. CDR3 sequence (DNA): TGTGCCAGCAGCGGCACGCAAGAGACCCAGTACTTC. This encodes CASSGTQETQYF.

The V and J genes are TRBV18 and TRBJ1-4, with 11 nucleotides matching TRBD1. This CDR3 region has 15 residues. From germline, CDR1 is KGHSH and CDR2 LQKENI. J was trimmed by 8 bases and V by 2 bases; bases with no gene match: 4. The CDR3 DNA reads TGTGCCAGCTCACCAATGGGACAGGGGGACGAAAAACTGTTTTTT. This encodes CASSPMGQGDEKLFF.

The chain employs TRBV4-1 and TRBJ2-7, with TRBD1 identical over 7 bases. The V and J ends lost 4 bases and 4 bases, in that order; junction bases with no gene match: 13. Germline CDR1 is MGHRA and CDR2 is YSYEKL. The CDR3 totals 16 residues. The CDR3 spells CASSRFLQGSVYEQYF. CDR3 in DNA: TGCGCCAGCAGCCGATTTCTACAGGGGTCGGTATACGAGCAGTACTTC.

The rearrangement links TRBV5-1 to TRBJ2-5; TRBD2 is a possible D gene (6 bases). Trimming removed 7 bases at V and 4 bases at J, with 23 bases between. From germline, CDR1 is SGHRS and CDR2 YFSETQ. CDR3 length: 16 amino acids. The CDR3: CASRIGRTLASETQYF. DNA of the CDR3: TGCGCCAGCCGTATCGGGAGAACACTCGCCTCAGAGACCCAGTACTTC.

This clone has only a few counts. The CDR3 DNA reads TGTGCCAGCAGCTTTGGGGACACCAATCAGCCCCAGCATTTT. Translation gives CASSFGDTNQPQHF. This chain joins TRBV7-9 and TRBJ1-5; a possible D gene is TRBD1 (6 bases). Trimming pared 3 bases from V and 3 bases from J, leaving 9 bases between. The CDR3 spans 14 residues. Germline V gene lookup returns CDR1 SEHNR and CDR2 FQNEAQ (reference sequence).

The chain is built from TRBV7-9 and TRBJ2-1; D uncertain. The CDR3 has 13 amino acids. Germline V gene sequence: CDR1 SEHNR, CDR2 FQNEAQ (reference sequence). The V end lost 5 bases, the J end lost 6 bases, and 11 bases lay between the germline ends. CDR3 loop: CASSPVESNEQFF. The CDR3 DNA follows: TGTGCCAGCAGCCCAGTGGAGTCCAATGAGCAGTTCTTC.

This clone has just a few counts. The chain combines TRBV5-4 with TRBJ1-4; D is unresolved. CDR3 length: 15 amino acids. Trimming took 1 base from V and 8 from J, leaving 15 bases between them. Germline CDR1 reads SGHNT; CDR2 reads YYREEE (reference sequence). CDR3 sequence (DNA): TGTGCCAGCAGCTTGAGGGAGGGAATAGCCGAAAAACTGTTTTTT. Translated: CASSLREGIAEKLFF.

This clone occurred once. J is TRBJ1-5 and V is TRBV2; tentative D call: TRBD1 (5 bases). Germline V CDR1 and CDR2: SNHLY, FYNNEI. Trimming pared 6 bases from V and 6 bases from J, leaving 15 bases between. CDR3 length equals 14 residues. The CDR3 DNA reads TGTGCCAGCAGCGAGGGCGGGGGGTTTCAGCCCCAGCATTTT. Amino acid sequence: CASSEGGGFQPQHF. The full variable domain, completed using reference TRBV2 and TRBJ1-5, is EPEVTQTPSHQVTQMGQEVILRCVPISNHLYFYWYRQILGQKVEFLVSFYNNEISEKSEIFDDQFSVERPDGSNFTLKIRSTKLEDSAMYFCASSEGGGFQPQHFGDGTRLSIL.

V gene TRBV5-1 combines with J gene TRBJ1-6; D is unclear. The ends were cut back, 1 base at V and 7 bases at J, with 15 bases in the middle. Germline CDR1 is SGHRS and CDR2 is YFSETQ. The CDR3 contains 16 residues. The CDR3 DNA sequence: TGCGCCAGCAGCTTGTCAGGCTCCCCCTGGAATTCACCCCTCCACTTT. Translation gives CASSLSGSPWNSPLHF. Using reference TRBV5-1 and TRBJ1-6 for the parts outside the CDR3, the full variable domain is KAGVTQTPRYLIKTRGQQVTLSCSPISGHRSVSWYQQTPGQGLQFLFEYFSETQRNKGNFPGRFSGRQFSNSRSEMNVSTLELGDSALYLCASSLSGSPWNSPLHFGNGTRLTVT.

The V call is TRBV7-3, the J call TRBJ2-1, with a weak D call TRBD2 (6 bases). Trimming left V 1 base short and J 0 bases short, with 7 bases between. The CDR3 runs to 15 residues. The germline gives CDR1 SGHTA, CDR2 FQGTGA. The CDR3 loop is CASSLNGGSYNEQFF. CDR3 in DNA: TGTGCCAGCAGCTTAAACGGGGGCTCCTACAATGAGCAGTTCTTC.

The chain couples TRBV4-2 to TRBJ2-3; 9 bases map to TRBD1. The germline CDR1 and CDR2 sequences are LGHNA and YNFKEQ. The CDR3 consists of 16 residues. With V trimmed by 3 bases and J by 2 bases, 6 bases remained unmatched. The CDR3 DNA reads TGTGCCAGCAGCCAGGTGGGACAGGGAGACACAGATACGCAGTATTTT. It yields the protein CASSQVGQGDTDTQYF.

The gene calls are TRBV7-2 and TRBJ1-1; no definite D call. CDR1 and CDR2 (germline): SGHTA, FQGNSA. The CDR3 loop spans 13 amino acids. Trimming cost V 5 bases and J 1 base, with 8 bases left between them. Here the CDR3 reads CASSTTPNTEAFF. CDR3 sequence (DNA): TGTGCCAGCAGCACGACACCGAACACTGAAGCTTTCTTT.

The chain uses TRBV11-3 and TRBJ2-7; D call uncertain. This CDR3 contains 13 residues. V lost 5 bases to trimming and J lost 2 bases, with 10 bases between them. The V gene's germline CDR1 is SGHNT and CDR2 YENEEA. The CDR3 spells CASSADNTYEQYF. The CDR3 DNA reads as TGTGCCAGCAGCGCGGATAACACCTACGAGCAGTACTTC.

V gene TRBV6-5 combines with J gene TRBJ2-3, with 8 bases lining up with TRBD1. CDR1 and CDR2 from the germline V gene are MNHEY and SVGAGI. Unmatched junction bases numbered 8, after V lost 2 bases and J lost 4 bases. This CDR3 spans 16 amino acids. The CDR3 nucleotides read TGTGCCAGCAGTTACGGACCAGGGGGCGCCGCAGATACGCAGTATTTT. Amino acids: CASSYGPGGAADTQYF.

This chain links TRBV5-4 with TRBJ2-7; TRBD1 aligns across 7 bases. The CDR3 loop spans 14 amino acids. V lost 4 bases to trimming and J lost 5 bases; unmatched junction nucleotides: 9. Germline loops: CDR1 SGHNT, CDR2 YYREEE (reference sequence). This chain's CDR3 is CASSRPGQKNEQYF. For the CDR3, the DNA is TGTGCCAGCAGCCGTCCGGGACAGAAAAACGAGCAGTACTTC.

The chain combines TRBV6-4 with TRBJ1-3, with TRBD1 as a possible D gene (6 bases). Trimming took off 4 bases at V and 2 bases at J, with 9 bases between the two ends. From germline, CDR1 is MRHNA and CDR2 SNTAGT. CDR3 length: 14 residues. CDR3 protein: CASSAGGPGNTIYF. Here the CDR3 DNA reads TGTGCCAGCAGTGCCGGGGGGCCTGGAAACACCATATATTTT.

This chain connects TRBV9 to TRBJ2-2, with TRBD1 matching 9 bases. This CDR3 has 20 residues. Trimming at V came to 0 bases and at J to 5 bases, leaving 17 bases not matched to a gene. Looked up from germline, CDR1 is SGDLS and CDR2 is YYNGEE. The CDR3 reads CASSVEAGWGQGRGTGELFF. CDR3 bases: TGTGCCAGCAGCGTAGAGGCGGGGTGGGGACAGGGCCGAGGGACCGGGGAGCTGTTTTTT.

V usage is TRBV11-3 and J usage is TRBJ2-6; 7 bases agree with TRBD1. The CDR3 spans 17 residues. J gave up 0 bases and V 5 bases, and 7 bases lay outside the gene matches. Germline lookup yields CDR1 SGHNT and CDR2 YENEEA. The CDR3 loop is CASSPPTGSSGANVLTF. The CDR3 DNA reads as TGTGCCAGCAGCCCGCCGACAGGGAGCTCTGGGGCCAACGTCCTGACTTTC.

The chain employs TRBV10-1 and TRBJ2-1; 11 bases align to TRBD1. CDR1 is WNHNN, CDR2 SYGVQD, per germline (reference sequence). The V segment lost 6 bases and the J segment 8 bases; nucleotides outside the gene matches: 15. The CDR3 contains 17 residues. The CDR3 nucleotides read TGCGCCAGCAGCTTTGGACAGGGGGCATCTCTTAGGGATGAGCAGTTCTTC. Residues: CASSFGQGASLRDEQFF.

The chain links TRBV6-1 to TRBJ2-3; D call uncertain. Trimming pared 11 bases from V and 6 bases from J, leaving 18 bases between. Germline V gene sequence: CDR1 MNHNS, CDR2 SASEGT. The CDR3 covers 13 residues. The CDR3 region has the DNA TGTGCCTGCCGGGCCTCAGGCGTCGATACGCAGTATTTT. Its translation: CACRASGVDTQYF.